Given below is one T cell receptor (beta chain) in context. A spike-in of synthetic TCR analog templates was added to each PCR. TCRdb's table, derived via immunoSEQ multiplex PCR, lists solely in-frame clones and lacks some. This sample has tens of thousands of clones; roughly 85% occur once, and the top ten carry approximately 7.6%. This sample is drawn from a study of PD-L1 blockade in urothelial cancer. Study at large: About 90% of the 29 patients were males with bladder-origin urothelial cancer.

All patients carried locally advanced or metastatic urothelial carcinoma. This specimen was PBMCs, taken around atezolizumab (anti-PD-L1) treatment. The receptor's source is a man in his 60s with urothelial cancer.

The CDR3 bases are TGCGCCAGCAGCGACACAGGGACCACCGGGGAGCTGTTTTTT. This translates into CASSDTGTTGELFF. The gene calls are TRBV5-1 and TRBJ2-2; perhaps TRBD1 as D (6 bases). The germline CDR1 and CDR2 sequences are SGHRS and YFSETQ. V lost 4 bases, J lost 4 bases, and 11 bases lay in between. This CDR3 has 14 amino acids.